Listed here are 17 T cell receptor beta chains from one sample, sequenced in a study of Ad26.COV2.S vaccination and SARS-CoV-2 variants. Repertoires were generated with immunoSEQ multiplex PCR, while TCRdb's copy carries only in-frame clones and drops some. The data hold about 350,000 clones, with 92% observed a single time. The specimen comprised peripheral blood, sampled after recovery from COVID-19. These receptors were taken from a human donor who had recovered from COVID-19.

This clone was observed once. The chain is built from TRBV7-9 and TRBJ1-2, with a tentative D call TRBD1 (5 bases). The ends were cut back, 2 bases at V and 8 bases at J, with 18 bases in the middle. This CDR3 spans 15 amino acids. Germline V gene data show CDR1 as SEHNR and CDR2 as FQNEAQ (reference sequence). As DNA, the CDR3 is TGTGCCAGCAGCTTAAATGTGTGGGACTCACAGGGCTACACCTTC. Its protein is CASSLNVWDSQGYTF.

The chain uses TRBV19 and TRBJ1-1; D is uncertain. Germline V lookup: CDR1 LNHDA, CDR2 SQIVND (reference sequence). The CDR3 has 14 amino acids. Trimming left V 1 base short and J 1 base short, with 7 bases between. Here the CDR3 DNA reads TGTGCCAGTAGTATAGGAGGAGGGAACACTGAAGCTTTCTTT. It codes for CASSIGGGNTEAFF.

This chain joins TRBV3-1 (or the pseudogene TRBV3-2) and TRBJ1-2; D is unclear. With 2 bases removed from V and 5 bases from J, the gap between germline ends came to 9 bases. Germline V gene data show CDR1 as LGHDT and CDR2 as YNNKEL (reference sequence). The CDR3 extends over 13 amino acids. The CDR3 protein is CASSQKGIYGYTF. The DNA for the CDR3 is TGTGCCAGCAGCCAAAAGGGAATTTATGGCTACACCTTC.

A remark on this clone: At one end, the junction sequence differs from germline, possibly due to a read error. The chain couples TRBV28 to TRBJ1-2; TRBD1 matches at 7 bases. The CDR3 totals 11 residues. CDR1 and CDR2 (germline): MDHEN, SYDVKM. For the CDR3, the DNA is TGCGCCACCTTCACAGGGGATGGCTACACCTTC. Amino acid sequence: CATFTGDGYTF.

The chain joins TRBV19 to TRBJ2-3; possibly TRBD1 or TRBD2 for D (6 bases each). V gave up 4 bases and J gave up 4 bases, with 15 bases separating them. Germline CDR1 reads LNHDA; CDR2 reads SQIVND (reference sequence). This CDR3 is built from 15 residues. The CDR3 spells CASSTPGAGSDTQYF. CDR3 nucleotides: TGTGCCAGTAGTACGCCGGGGGCCGGTTCAGATACGCAGTATTTT.

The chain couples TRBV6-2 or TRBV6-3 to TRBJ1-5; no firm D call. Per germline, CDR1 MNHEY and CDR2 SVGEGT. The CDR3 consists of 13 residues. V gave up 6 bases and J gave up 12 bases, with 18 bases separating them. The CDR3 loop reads CASSQKSRWYQHF. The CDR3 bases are TGTGCCAGCAGCCAGAAATCTAGGTGGTACCAGCATTTT.

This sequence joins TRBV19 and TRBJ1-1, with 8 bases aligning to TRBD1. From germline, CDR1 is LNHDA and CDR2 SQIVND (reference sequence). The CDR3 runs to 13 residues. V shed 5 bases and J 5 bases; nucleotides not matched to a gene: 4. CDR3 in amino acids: CASSGQGKTEAFF. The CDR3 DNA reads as TGTGCCAGTAGTGGACAGGGTAAGACTGAAGCTTTCTTT.

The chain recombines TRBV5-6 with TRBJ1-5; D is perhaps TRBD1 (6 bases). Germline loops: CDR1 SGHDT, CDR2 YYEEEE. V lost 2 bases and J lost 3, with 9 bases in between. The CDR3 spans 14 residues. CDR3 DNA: TGTGCCAGCAGCTTCCGGACAGCCAATCAGCCCCAGCATTTT. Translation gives CASSFRTANQPQHF. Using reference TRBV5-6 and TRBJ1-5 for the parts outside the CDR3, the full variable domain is DAGVTQSPTHLIKTRGQQVTLRCSPKSGHDTVSWYQQALGQGPQFIFQYYEEEERQRGNFPDRFSGHQFPNYSSELNVNALLLGDSALYLCASSFRTANQPQHFGDGTRLSIL.

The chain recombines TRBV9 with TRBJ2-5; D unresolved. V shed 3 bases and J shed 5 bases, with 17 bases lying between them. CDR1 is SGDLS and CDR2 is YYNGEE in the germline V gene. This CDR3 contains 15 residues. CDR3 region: CASSESNNYWETQYF. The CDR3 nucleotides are TGTGCCAGCAGCGAATCAAATAACTACTGGGAGACCCAGTACTTC.

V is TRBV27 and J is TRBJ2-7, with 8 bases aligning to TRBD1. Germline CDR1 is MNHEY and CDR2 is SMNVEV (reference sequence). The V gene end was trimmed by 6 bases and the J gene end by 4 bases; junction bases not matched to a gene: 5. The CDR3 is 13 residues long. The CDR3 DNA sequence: TGTGCCAGCAGCCTGACAGGGGTTTACGAGCAGTACTTC. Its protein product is CASSLTGVYEQYF.

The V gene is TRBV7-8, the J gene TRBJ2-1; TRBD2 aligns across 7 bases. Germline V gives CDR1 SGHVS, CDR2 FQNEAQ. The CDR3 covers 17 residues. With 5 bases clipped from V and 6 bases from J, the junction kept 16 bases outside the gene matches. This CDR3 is CASSTTRGGGYFNEQFF. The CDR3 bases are TGTGCCAGCAGCACAACCCGAGGCGGGGGATACTTCAATGAGCAGTTCTTC.

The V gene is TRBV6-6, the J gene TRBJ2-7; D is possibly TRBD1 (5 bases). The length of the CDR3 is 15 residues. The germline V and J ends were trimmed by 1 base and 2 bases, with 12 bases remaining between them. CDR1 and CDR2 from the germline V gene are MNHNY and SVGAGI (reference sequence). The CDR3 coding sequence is TGTGCCAGCAGTTACTGGCATGACAGTACCTACGAGCAGTACTTC. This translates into CASSYWHDSTYEQYF.

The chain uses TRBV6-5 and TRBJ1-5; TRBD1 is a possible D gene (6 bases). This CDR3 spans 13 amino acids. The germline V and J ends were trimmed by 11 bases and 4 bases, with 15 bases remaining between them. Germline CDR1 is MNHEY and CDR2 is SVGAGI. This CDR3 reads CAAGGPHNQPQHF. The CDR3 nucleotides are TGTGCCGCGGGGGGCCCTCATAATCAGCCCCAGCATTTT.

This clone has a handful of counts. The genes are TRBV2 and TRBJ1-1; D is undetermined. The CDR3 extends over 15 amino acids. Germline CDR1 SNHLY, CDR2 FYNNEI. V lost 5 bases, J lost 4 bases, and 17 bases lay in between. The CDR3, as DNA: TGTGCCAGCAGTCCGATCCGGGGAGGGAGCACTGAAGCTTTCTTT. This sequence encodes CASSPIRGGSTEAFF.

The CDR3 DNA is TGTGCCAGCAGTTTCACAGGGGGTGAGCAGTTCTTC. Translating it yields CASSFTGGEQFF. J is TRBJ2-1 and V is TRBV6-5; 8 bases match TRBD1. The germline CDR1 and CDR2 sequences are MNHEY and SVGAGI. J lost 9 bases, V lost 4 bases, and 2 bases had no gene match. The CDR3 covers 12 residues.

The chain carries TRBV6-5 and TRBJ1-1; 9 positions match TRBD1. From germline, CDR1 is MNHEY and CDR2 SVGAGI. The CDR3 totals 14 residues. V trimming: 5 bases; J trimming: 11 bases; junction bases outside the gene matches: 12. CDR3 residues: CASSNRDREDRAFF. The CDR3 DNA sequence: TGTGCCAGCAGTAACCGGGACAGGGAGGATCGGGCTTTCTTT.

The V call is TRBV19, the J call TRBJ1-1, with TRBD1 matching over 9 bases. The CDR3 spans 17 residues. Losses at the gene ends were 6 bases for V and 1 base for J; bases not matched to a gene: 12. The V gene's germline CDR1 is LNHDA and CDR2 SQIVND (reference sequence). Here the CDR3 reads CASSQPSSDRGNTEAFF. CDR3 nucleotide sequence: TGTGCCAGTAGCCAACCCTCCTCGGACAGGGGGAACACTGAAGCTTTCTTT. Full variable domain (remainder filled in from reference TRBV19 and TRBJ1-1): DGGITQSPKYLFRKEGQNVTLSCEQNLNHDAMYWYRQDPGQGLRLIYYSQIVNDFQKGDIAEGYSVSREKKESFPLTVTSAQKNPTAFYLCASSQPSSDRGNTEAFFGQGTRLTVV.